This T cell receptor (beta chain) derives from a study of control samples from healthy donors and cancer patients. V was cut by 2 bases and J by 4 bases, with 19 bases left in between. Germline V gene lookup returns CDR1 SGHAT and CDR2 FQNNGV. This CDR3 spans 17 amino acids. Assay: immunoSEQ multiplex PCR; the TCRdb copy retains only in-frame clones and omits some. Of 110,000 or so clones in the sample, about four fifths were seen once. The receptor was isolated from a woman aged 50 to 65 in good health. The chain carries TRBV11-2 and TRBJ2-3, with D possibly being TRBD2 (5 bases). The sequenced material came from blood. In DNA, the CDR3 is TGTGCCAGCAGCTTACAAATAAAAACTAGGCAGTCAGATACGCAGTATTTT. Protein sequence: CASSLQIKTRQSDTQYF.